This T cell receptor beta chain was obtained from a study of PD-L1 blockade in urothelial cancer. Study at large: Between 0 and 3 prior chemotherapy regimens had been given to patients. Treatment start was followed by blood analysis at 3 weeks (second dose) and again at 6 weeks.

Deletions cut 1 base from V and 7 bases from J, with 16 bases between. Germline-derived CDR1 and CDR2 are MDHEN and SYDVKM. The CDR3 is 15 residues long. TCRdb keeps only in-frame clones here, not all; method: immunoSEQ multiplex PCR. The sample records about 74,000 clones, 84% being singletons. The material sequenced was PBMCs, taken around atezolizumab (anti-PD-L1) treatment. The rearrangement uses TRBV28 and TRBJ1-2; weak D call: TRBD1 (5 bases). The source of this sequence is a man in his 70s with urothelial cancer. In DNA form, the CDR3 reads TGTGCCAGCAGTTTATATGACAGATTAATAGCTGGCTACACCTTC. Protein: CASSLYDRLIAGYTF.